This T cell receptor (beta chain) originates from a study of CD8 T cells in ankylosing spondylitis. About this clonotype: Its antigen is still unknown.

This CDR3 has 20 amino acids. The germline CDR1 and CDR2 sequences are SGHTA and FQGTGA. V was pared by 5 bases and J by 2 bases, with 16 bases of the junction left unmatched. TCRdb reprocessed the 5' RACE reads via MiXCR and lists one record per CDR3 protein. Of roughly 300,000 distinct CDR3 sequences in the sample, around 8% were seen once. The study, taken as a whole, reports: Disease-linked clones proved CD8+ and comparatively uncommon in peripheral blood. One TCR beta motif, made up of roughly 8 highly homologous variants, appeared characteristic of ankylosing spondylitis blood.

V and J are TRBV7-3 and TRBJ2-1, with 12 bases that match TRBD2. This receptor was taken from a male donor with ankylosing spondylitis. The sample comprised blood, either unsorted or a sorted T cell fraction (not recorded which). The CDR3 spells CASSQRSGLAGLSTYNEQFF. The CDR3 nucleotides read TGTGCCAGCAGCCAACGTTCCGGACTAGCGGGGTTAAGCACCTACAATGAGCAGTTCTTC.